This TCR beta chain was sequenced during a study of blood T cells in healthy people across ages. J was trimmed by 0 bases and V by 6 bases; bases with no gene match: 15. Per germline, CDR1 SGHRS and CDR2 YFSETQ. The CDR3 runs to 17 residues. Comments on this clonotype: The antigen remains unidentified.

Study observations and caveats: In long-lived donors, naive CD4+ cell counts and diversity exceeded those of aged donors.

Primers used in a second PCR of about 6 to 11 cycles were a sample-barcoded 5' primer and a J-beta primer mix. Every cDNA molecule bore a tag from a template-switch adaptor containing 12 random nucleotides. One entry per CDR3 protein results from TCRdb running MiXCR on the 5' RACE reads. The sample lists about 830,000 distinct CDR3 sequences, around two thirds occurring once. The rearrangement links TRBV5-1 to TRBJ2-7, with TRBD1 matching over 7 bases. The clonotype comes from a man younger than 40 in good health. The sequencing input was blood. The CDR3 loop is CASKEGLKGDSSYEQYF. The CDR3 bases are TGCGCCAGCAAGGAAGGGCTTAAGGGGGACAGCTCCTACGAGCAGTACTTC.